Listed below are T cell receptor beta chains from one sample, sequenced in a study of neurological immune-mediated disorders. TCRdb independently ran MiXCR on the 5' RACE reads; one entry per CDR3 protein. The sample includes about 82,000 distinct CDR3 sequences, 2.5% to 3% of them seen just once. The specimen sequenced was PBMCs. Source of these receptors: a woman between 25 and 40 years old with multiple sclerosis. Both conserved end residues are part of each CDR3. D genes are given only for firm matches. Clone size is shown for a subset of rows, as once, few, many or a class of expanded clone.

j_call d_call clone_size v_call cdr3_nt cdr3_aa
TRBJ2-7 TRBD1 many TRBV7-2 TGTGCCAGCAGCTTAGAAGGGACAGATTTCTACGAGCAGTACTTC CASSLEGTDFYEQYF
TRBJ1-2 . many TRBV27 TGTGCCAGCAGTTCCCCCCCTCAGGGGCCTATCTGGGGCTACACCTTC CASSSPPQGPIWGYTF
TRBJ1-1 TRBD1 . TRBV30 TGTGCCTGGAGTGGGGGGCAGGGGGACACTGAAGCTTTCTTT CAWSGGQGDTEAFF
TRBJ1-1 . many TRBV5-8 TGTGCCAGCAGCTTGGACGGGTTGGTGAACACTGAAGCTTTCTTT CASSLDGLVNTEAFF
TRBJ2-1 . many TRBV20-1 TGCAGTGCTAGCGGGCCCAGCTCCTACAATGAGCAGTTCTTC CSASGPSSYNEQFF
TRBJ1-3 . many TRBV20-1 TGCAGTGCTAGACAGCAGGACCGAAACACCATATATTTT CSARQQDRNTIYF
TRBJ2-2 . many TRBV5-1 TGCGCCAGCAGCCCAGAGGGGGCGTCCGGGACTTCAAAGAACACCGGGGAGCTGTTTTTT CASSPEGASGTSKNTGELFF
TRBJ1-1 . many TRBV12-3/TRBV12-4 TGTGCCAGCAGTTTTTCGGCAGGGAACACTGAAGCTTTCTTT CASSFSAGNTEAFF
TRBJ1-4 . many TRBV5-5 TGTGCCAGCAGCTCTGACTTTGGGTCAAAACTGTTTTTT CASSSDFGSKLFF
TRBJ2-7 TRBD1 many TRBV28 TGTGCCAGCAGCGTGGGAGACAGGGTCCTCGCCTACGAGCAGTACTTC CASSVGDRVLAYEQYF
TRBJ2-5 TRBD2 . TRBV7-8 TGTGCCAGCACCAACCTGAGGAGGGGAGGGAAAGAGACCCAGTACTTC CASTNLRRGGKETQYF
TRBJ1-1 TRBD1 many TRBV3-1 TGTGCCAGCAGCCTCGGAGGGACAGGGGGCCAAACTGAAGCTTTCTTT CASSLGGTGGQTEAFF
TRBJ1-6 . many TRBV27 TGTGCCAGCAGTTTATTACCTGGGTTTGATTCACCCCTCCACTTT CASSLLPGFDSPLHF
TRBJ1-1 . many TRBV5-1 TGCGCCAGCAGCTTGTGGGCAGGGGATGCCACTGAAGCTTTCTTT CASSLWAGDATEAFF
TRBJ2-7 . many TRBV15 TGTGCCACCAGCAGCACCTTGGACTACGAGCAGTACTTC CATSSTLDYEQYF
TRBJ1-5 TRBD1 few TRBV7-2 TGTGCCAGCAGCTTAGGGGGGACAGGGAATCAGCCCCAGCATTTT CASSLGGTGNQPQHF
TRBJ1-1 TRBD1 many TRBV5-1 TGCGCCAGCAGCCCTCCGGGACAGGTCGTATCACTGCAATCGGCTTTCTTT CASSPPGQVVSLQSAFF
TRBJ2-3 TRBD1 many TRBV5-1 TGCGCCAGCAGCTATTCCGGGACAGGGGGTTTAGATACGCAGTATTTT CASSYSGTGGLDTQYF
TRBJ2-1 TRBD1 many TRBV28 TGTGCCAGCAGCCGGGACAGCTACAATGAGCAGTTCTTC CASSRDSYNEQFF
TRBJ2-3 TRBD2 many TRBV29-1 TGCAGCGTCGCAGGACTAGCGGGAGAGTTAGATACGCAGTATTTT CSVAGLAGELDTQYF
TRBJ1-6 . many TRBV25-1 TGTGCCAGCAGAAAGTCGACAACGGTATCACCCCTCCACTTT CASRKSTTVSPLHF
TRBJ2-2 . many TRBV5-1 TGCGCCAGCAGGTTTAACACCGGGGAGCTGTTTTTT CASRFNTGELFF
TRBJ2-5 . many TRBV12-3/TRBV12-4 TGTGCCAGCAGTTTTGGCAGGGAAGAGACCCAGTACTTC CASSFGREETQYF
TRBJ2-5 . many TRBV18 TGTGCCAGCTCCCGCATACGGGGCCAAGAGACCCAGTACTTC CASSRIRGQETQYF
TRBJ2-1 TRBD2 many TRBV7-9 TGTGCCAGCAGCCCCTTAGACCGACGGGAGGGGGATGAGCAGTTCTTC CASSPLDRREGDEQFF
TRBJ2-5 TRBD2 many TRBV11-2 TGTGCCAGCAGCGGGACTAGCGGGATCCAAGAGACCCAGTACTTC CASSGTSGIQETQYF
TRBJ1-2 . many TRBV6-5 TGTGCCACTTTCTCGACAGGAGATGGCTACACCTTC CATFSTGDGYTF
TRBJ1-2 TRBD1 many TRBV6-2/TRBV6-3 TGTGCCAGCAGTACAAGGGGACAGGGTCTTGGCTACACCTTC CASSTRGQGLGYTF
TRBJ2-5 TRBD1 many TRBV20-1 TGCACCGGGAGTGGGACAGGGGAGACCCAGTACTTC CTGSGTGETQYF
TRBJ2-1 TRBD2 many TRBV19 TGTGCCAGTAGTATGGGCGGGAGGGCCAGGGAGCAGTTCTTC CASSMGGRAREQFF
TRBJ2-3 . many TRBV7-2 TGTGCCAGCAGCCGGACCGTAGATACGCAGTATTTT CASSRTVDTQYF
TRBJ1-5 . many TRBV20-1 TGCAGTGCTAGACTCGGCAATCAGCCCCAGCATTTT CSARLGNQPQHF
TRBJ2-2 . many TRBV7-9 TGTGCCAGCAGCCCGTTGACCGGGGAGCTGTTTTTT CASSPLTGELFF
TRBJ2-5 TRBD2 many TRBV9 TGTGCCAGCAGCCCAGACGGGAGCGGGAGGAACCAAGAGACCCAGTACTTC CASSPDGSGRNQETQYF
TRBJ1-2 . many TRBV9 TGTGCCAGCAGTGCGCGGGGGGCCCTGGGCTATGGCTACACCTTC CASSARGALGYGYTF
TRBJ2-3 TRBD1 many TRBV5-5 TGTGCCAGCAGGGGCGCTCAGGGGGCAATAGATACGCAGTATTTT CASRGAQGAIDTQYF
TRBJ2-5 . many TRBV28 TGTGCCAGCAGTTCGGGTTGGAGGTCTGGTGGGACCCAGTACTTC CASSSGWRSGGTQYF
TRBJ2-7 TRBD2 many TRBV20-1 TGCAGTGCCCTCCTAGGTAGCGGGAGTCGCTACGAGCAGTACTTC CSALLGSGSRYEQYF
TRBJ1-2 TRBD1 many TRBV5-1 TGCGCCAGCAGCTTGAACCCGGACAGGTCTTATGGCTACACCTTC CASSLNPDRSYGYTF
TRBJ2-3 TRBD2 many TRBV20-1 TGCAGTGCTAGAGATCGGAAGCGGGAAAGCACAGATACGCAGTATTTT CSARDRKRESTDTQYF
TRBJ2-7 TRBD2 many TRBV20-1 TGCAGTGCCAGAAGGGCTAGCGGGAGGTACACCTACGAGCAGTACTTC CSARRASGRYTYEQYF
TRBJ2-5 TRBD2 many TRBV20-1 TGCAGTGCTAGAGTTGCGGGAGAGGTCTTGGTTAGCCAAGAGACCCAGTACTTC CSARVAGEVLVSQETQYF